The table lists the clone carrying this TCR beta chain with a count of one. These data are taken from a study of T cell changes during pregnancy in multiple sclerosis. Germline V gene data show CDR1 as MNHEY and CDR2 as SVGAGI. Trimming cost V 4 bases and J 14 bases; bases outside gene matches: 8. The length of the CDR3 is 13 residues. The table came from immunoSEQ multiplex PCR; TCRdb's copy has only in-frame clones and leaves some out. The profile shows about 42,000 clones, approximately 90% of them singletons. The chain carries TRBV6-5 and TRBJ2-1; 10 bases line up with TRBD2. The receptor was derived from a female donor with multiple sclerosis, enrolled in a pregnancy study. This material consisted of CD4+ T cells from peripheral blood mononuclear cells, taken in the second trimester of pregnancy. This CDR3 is CASSWTSGYMKFF. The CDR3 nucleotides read TGTGCCAGCAGTTGGACTAGCGGTTACATGAAGTTCTTC.